This TCR beta chain is from a study of cytomegalovirus exposure and HLA in healthy donors. Vbeta (60) and Jbeta (13) primers were used in the PCR. The data were produced by immunoSEQ multiplex PCR, yet TCRdb's version contains in-frame clones alone and is incomplete. Of about 130,000 clones listed, roughly two thirds are singletons. This CDR3 contains 14 residues. Germline V CDR1 and CDR2: SGHRS, YFSETQ. Trimming took off 0 bases at V and 12 bases at J, with 16 bases between the two ends. This TCR was sampled from a man under 40 in good health and CMV-seropositive. Sequencing used PBMCs. The chain joins TRBV5-1 to TRBJ2-1, with D possibly matching TRBD1 (6 bases). CDR3 nucleotides: TGCGCCAGCAGCTTGGCCTTAAACAGGGCAATGCAGTTCTTC. It specifies CASSLALNRAMQFF.